Listed here are 27 T cell receptor beta chains from one sample, sequenced in a study of cytomegalovirus exposure and HLA in healthy donors. Researchers ran the PCR with 60 Vbeta and 13 Jbeta primers. This table comes from immunoSEQ multiplex PCR, and its TCRdb copy is limited to in-frame clones, with some not included. The sample lists roughly 180,000 clones, approximately 80% occurring once. The sequenced sample consisted of PBMCs. These receptors originate from a girl aged 5-17 years in good health and CMV-seropositive.

The CDR3 nucleotides read TGTGCCAGCAGCTTCGAGGGGACTCTCAACTCCAACCATTCACCCCTCCACTTT. This gives the protein CASSFEGTLNSNHSPLHF. The chain carries TRBV11-2 and TRBJ1-6, with a possible D match to TRBD1 (5 bases). This CDR3 is 18 amino acids long. Trimming removed 3 bases at V and 8 bases at J, with 23 bases between. CDR1 SGHAT and CDR2 FQNNGV come from the germline V gene.

The chain uses TRBV6-5 and TRBJ2-2; 7 bases match TRBD2. Unmatched junction bases numbered 7, after V lost 8 bases and J lost 1 base. There are 15 residues in the CDR3. Germline lookup yields CDR1 MNHEY and CDR2 SVGAGI. The chain's CDR3 is CASRSGTKNTGELFF. The CDR3 DNA reads as TGTGCCAGCCGGAGCGGGACTAAGAACACCGGGGAGCTGTTTTTT.

V and J are TRBV5-1 and TRBJ1-1; D unresolved. V was shortened by 4 bases and J by 1 base, with 8 bases between the two germline ends. CDR1 is SGHRS, CDR2 YFSETQ, per germline. This CDR3 has 13 residues. The CDR3: CASSPVANTEAFF. The CDR3, as DNA: TGCGCCAGCAGCCCGGTAGCGAACACTGAAGCTTTCTTT. The full variable domain, its missing parts supplied by reference TRBV5-1 and TRBJ1-1, is KAGVTQTPRYLIKTRGQQVTLSCSPISGHRSVSWYQQTPGQGLQFLFEYFSETQRNKGNFPGRFSGRQFSNSRSEMNVSTLELGDSALYLCASSPVANTEAFFGQGTRLTVV.

V and J are TRBV10-3 and TRBJ1-5, with a tentative D call TRBD1 (6 bases). This CDR3 is built from 13 residues. V dropped 6 bases and J dropped 4 bases, with 10 bases sitting between them. Per the germline V gene, CDR1 is ENHRY and CDR2 is SYGVKD. The CDR3 loop reads CAIRGGENQPQHF. CDR3 bases: TGTGCCATCAGAGGGGGTGAAAATCAGCCCCAGCATTTT.

DNA for the CDR3: TGTGCCAGCAGCTTTAGTTACGGGAGGTCACCCTACGAGCAGTACTTC. It encodes CASSFSYGRSPYEQYF. This rearrangement joins TRBV11-2 to TRBJ2-7; 7 nucleotides match TRBD2. Germline V gene sequence: CDR1 SGHAT, CDR2 FQNNGV. The CDR3 has 16 residues. Losses at the gene ends were 3 bases for V and 2 bases for J; bases not matched to a gene: 10. The full variable domain, completed using reference TRBV11-2 and TRBJ2-7, is EAGVAQSPRYKIIEKRQSVAFWCNPISGHATLYWYQQILGQGPKLLIQFQNNGVVDDSQLPKDRFSAERLKGVDSTLKIQPAKLEDSAVYLCASSFSYGRSPYEQYFGPGTRLTVT.

The CDR3 DNA sequence: TGTGCCAGCAGCTTGGGGGTCAGGGACAGACTTAACAATGAGCAGTTCTTC. Translated, it gives CASSLGVRDRLNNEQFF. V is TRBV5-6 and J is TRBJ2-1, with 7 nucleotides matching TRBD1. Germline V gives CDR1 SGHDT, CDR2 YYEEEE. The CDR3 loop spans 17 amino acids. Unmatched junction bases numbered 11, after V lost 0 bases and J lost 5 bases.

The genes are TRBV7-9 and TRBJ1-1; no clear D gene. This CDR3 comprises 19 residues. With 1 base removed from V and 0 bases from J, the gap between germline ends came to 21 bases. Germline CDR1 SEHNR, CDR2 FQNEAQ (reference sequence). The CDR3 DNA sequence: TGTGCCAGCAGCTTAGGACTAGACCCACTCAGGCCGTTGAACACTGAAGCTTTCTTT. The encoded protein is CASSLGLDPLRPLNTEAFF.

The chain carries TRBV7-9 and TRBJ2-7, with 9 bases lining up with TRBD1. Unmatched junction bases numbered 10, after V lost 0 bases and J lost 7 bases. This CDR3 comprises 16 residues. Germline assignment: CDR1 SEHNR and CDR2 FQNEAQ (reference sequence). In DNA, the CDR3 is TGTGCCAGCAGCTTAGCATGGGGACAGGGTACTGATGAGCAGTACTTC. Protein: CASSLAWGQGTDEQYF. Based on the CDR3 plus reference TRBV7-9 and TRBJ2-7, the full variable domain is DTGVSQNPRHKITKRGQNVTFRCDPISEHNRLYWYRQTLGQGPEFLTYFQNEAQLEKSRLLSDRFSAERPKGSFSTLEIQRTEQGDSAMYLCASSLAWGQGTDEQYFGPGTRLTVT.

V is TRBV29-1 and J is TRBJ2-3; TRBD1 aligns across 9 bases. V lost 7 bases, J lost 3 bases, and 5 bases stayed unmatched. The CDR3 loop spans 13 amino acids. Germline loops: CDR1 SQVTM, CDR2 ANQGSEA. CDR3 region: CSGGTGWTDTQYF. CDR3 DNA: TGCAGCGGGGGGACAGGGTGGACAGATACGCAGTATTTT.

In this sample, this clone turned up a few times. The chain is built from TRBV27 and TRBJ2-1, with 11 bases that match TRBD2. The CDR3 is made up of 14 amino acids. The V and J ends lost 6 bases and 10 bases, in that order; junction bases with no gene match: 8. Germline CDR1 reads MNHEY; CDR2 reads SMNVEV (reference sequence). CDR3 in amino acids: CASSNSGRAREQFF. CDR3 DNA: TGTGCCAGCAGCAATAGCGGGAGGGCCCGGGAGCAGTTCTTC.

The chain is built from TRBV19 and TRBJ2-1, with TRBD2 matching 11 bases. The CDR3 is 17 residues long. From germline, CDR1 is LNHDA and CDR2 SQIVND (reference sequence). Losses at the gene ends were 3 bases for V and 1 base for J; bases not matched to a gene: 5. CDR3 nucleotides: TGTGCCAGTAGTATTTGGACTAGCGGGCGGTCCTACAATGAGCAGTTCTTC. Its protein is CASSIWTSGRSYNEQFF. The whole variable domain, filled in from reference TRBV19 and TRBJ2-1, reads DGGITQSPKYLFRKEGQNVTLSCEQNLNHDAMYWYRQDPGQGLRLIYYSQIVNDFQKGDIAEGYSVSREKKESFPLTVTSAQKNPTAFYLCASSIWTSGRSYNEQFFGPGTRLTVL.

The chain is built from TRBV7-9 and TRBJ2-1, with 10 bases aligning to TRBD2. The CDR3 has 16 amino acids. After removal of 5 bases from V and 8 bases from J, the junction contained 12 bases not matched to a gene. The germline V gene encodes CDR1 SEHNR and CDR2 FQNEAQ (reference sequence). The CDR3 protein is CASSDRLAGRKHEQFF. The CDR3 bases are TGTGCCAGCAGCGACCGACTAGCGGGTAGAAAGCATGAGCAGTTCTTC. Full variable domain (outside the CDR3, taken from reference TRBV7-9 and TRBJ2-1): DTGVSQNPRHKITKRGQNVTFRCDPISEHNRLYWYRQTLGQGPEFLTYFQNEAQLEKSRLLSDRFSAERPKGSFSTLEIQRTEQGDSAMYLCASSDRLAGRKHEQFFGPGTRLTVL.

This rearrangement joins TRBV30 to TRBJ2-1; 7 positions agree with TRBD1. The germline gives CDR1 GTSNPN, CDR2 SVGIG (reference sequence). V was pared by 0 bases and J by 2 bases, with 1 base of the junction left unmatched. The CDR3 is 14 amino acids. CDR3 residues: CAWSVGQTYNEQFF. The CDR3 nucleotides read TGTGCCTGGAGTGTGGGACAGACCTACAATGAGCAGTTCTTC.

The CDR3, as DNA: TGTGCCAGCAGTGAAAGGGCTAGCGGGAGGACAGATACGCAGTATTTT. It specifies CASSERASGRTDTQYF. This chain uses TRBV2 with TRBJ2-3; 11 bases match TRBD2. Trimming at V came to 2 bases and at J to 3 bases, leaving 4 bases not matched to a gene. CDR1 and CDR2 (germline): SNHLY, FYNNEI. This CDR3 is built from 16 residues. Looking up the rest from reference TRBV2 and TRBJ2-3 gives the full variable domain: EPEVTQTPSHQVTQMGQEVILRCVPISNHLYFYWYRQILGQKVEFLVSFYNNEISEKSEIFDDQFSVERPDGSNFTLKIRSTKLEDSAMYFCASSERASGRTDTQYFGPGTRLTVL.

CDR3 residues: CASGGNRGPSRLGNTIYF. CDR3 bases: TGTGCTAGTGGGGGAAACAGGGGGCCGTCAAGGCTTGGAAACACCATATATTTT. V is TRBV12-5 and J is TRBJ1-3; TRBD1 aligns across 9 bases. The ends lost 6 bases at V and 3 bases at J; junction bases unmatched: 15. Germline V gene lookup returns CDR1 LGHNT and CDR2 FRNRAP. The CDR3 runs to 18 residues. The complete variable domain, with remaining parts taken from reference TRBV12-5 and TRBJ1-3, reads DARVTQTPRHKVTEMGQEVTMRCQPILGHNTVFWYRQTMMQGLELLAYFRNRAPLDDSGMPKDRFSAEMPDATLATLKIQPSEPRDSAVYFCASGGNRGPSRLGNTIYFGEGSWLTVV.

In this sample, this clone turned up a few times. The CDR3 DNA reads as TGTGCCAGCAGCTTTGGACAGGGGATGGAGACCCAGTACTTC. Its protein product is CASSFGQGMETQYF. V is TRBV7-9 and J is TRBJ2-5; TRBD1 matches at 9 bases. V was clipped by 3 bases and J by 5 bases; unmatched bases: 4. CDR3 length equals 14 residues. Germline lookup yields CDR1 SEHNR and CDR2 FQNEAQ (reference sequence).

The gene calls are TRBV2 and TRBJ2-4; TRBD1 is a possible D gene (6 bases). The V gene's germline CDR1 is SNHLY and CDR2 FYNNEI. V gave up 7 bases and J gave up 0 bases, with 13 bases separating them. The CDR3 contains 15 residues. The CDR3 is CASTNRDLAKNIQYF. DNA of the CDR3: TGTGCCAGCACAAACAGGGACCTAGCCAAAAACATTCAGTACTTC.

The rearrangement joins TRBV10-3 to TRBJ1-3; weak D call: TRBD1 (5 bases). The CDR3 loop spans 16 amino acids. V gave up 4 bases and J gave up 4 bases, with 17 bases separating them. Germline V lookup: CDR1 ENHRY, CDR2 SYGVKD. The CDR3 DNA reads TGTGCCATCAGTGTAGCGGAGGGGCAGCTAGGAAACACCATATATTTT. Protein: CAISVAEGQLGNTIYF.

This clone has only a few counts. This chain uses TRBV6-1 with TRBJ1-1; D not resolved. CDR1 and CDR2 from the germline V gene are MNHNS and SASEGT. This CDR3 comprises 11 residues. Trimming shortened V by 1 base and J by 11 bases, and 8 bases separated the two germline ends. The chain's CDR3 is CASSEEVRAFF. The CDR3 DNA reads TGTGCCAGCAGTGAAGAAGTGCGGGCTTTCTTT.

The chain combines TRBV5-1 with TRBJ1-1; D unresolved. Germline V CDR1 and CDR2: SGHRS, YFSETQ. This CDR3 spans 13 amino acids. Trimming left V 5 bases short and J 0 bases short, with 8 bases between. Written as DNA, the CDR3 is TGCGCCAGCAGTTCGCAGGTGAACACTGAAGCTTTCTTT. Protein sequence: CASSSQVNTEAFF.

V and J are TRBV6-5 and TRBJ1-2, with D hard to call. Germline loops: CDR1 MNHEY, CDR2 SVGAGI. The V end lost 7 bases, the J end lost 8 bases, and 17 bases lay between the germline ends. CDR3 length: 13 residues. The CDR3 coding sequence is TGTGCCAGCAAAGGAGGGCCGGTCGGGGGCTACACCTTC. This sequence encodes CASKGGPVGGYTF.

The chain has TRBV30 and TRBJ2-3; 7 positions agree with TRBD2. V shed 1 base and J 2 bases; nucleotides not matched to a gene: 6. From germline, CDR1 is GTSNPN and CDR2 SVGIG (reference sequence). The CDR3 sequence is 15 residues long. The CDR3: CAWSGLAALTDTQYF. Written as DNA, the CDR3 is TGTGCCTGGAGTGGCCTAGCGGCGCTCACAGATACGCAGTATTTT.

The chain combines TRBV6-5 with TRBJ2-3; the match to TRBD1 covers 7 bases. Looked up from germline, CDR1 is MNHEY and CDR2 is SVGAGI. The CDR3 loop spans 15 amino acids. Trimming cost V 6 bases and J 1 base; bases outside gene matches: 7. CDR3 amino acids: CASSRGGAGTDTQYF. CDR3 DNA sequence: TGTGCCAGCAGCCGAGGGGGCGCAGGCACAGATACGCAGTATTTT.

The chain recombines TRBV6-4 with TRBJ1-1; D is perhaps TRBD1 (5 bases). Looked up from germline, CDR1 is MRHNA and CDR2 is SNTAGT. V was trimmed by 0 bases and J by 6 bases, leaving 14 bases between them. The CDR3 covers 15 residues. The CDR3 region is CASSDSGKGKAEAFF. The CDR3 nucleotides read TGTGCCAGCAGTGACTCGGGAAAGGGGAAAGCTGAAGCTTTCTTT.

The chain has TRBV5-1 and TRBJ2-3; TRBD1 is a possible D gene (6 bases). There are 12 residues in the CDR3. V lost 4 bases, J lost 7 bases, and 10 bases lay in between. Germline V gene data show CDR1 as SGHRS and CDR2 as YFSETQ. The CDR3 loop reads CASSKDSYTQYF. The CDR3 region has the DNA TGCGCCAGCAGCAAGGACAGTTATACGCAGTATTTT. The full variable domain, with the rest looked up from reference TRBV5-1 and TRBJ2-3, is KAGVTQTPRYLIKTRGQQVTLSCSPISGHRSVSWYQQTPGQGLQFLFEYFSETQRNKGNFPGRFSGRQFSNSRSEMNVSTLELGDSALYLCASSKDSYTQYFGPGTRLTVL.

The V call is TRBV7-9, the J call TRBJ1-5; D may be TRBD1 (5 bases). Germline lookup yields CDR1 SEHNR and CDR2 FQNEAQ (reference sequence). This CDR3 has 15 amino acids. The V gene lost 8 bases and the J gene lost 2 bases, with 16 bases spanning the gap. Here the CDR3 DNA reads TGTGCCAGCTCCCAGGGAGGGAACGGCAATCAGCCCCAGCATTTT. It encodes CASSQGGNGNQPQHF.

The CDR3 DNA sequence: TGCGCCAGCAGCCTGGGCTTTCGGGGTGACAATGAGCAGTTCTTC. It specifies CASSLGFRGDNEQFF. The chain links TRBV4-1 to TRBJ2-1; possible D gene TRBD2, 5 bases. With 4 bases removed from V and 5 bases from J, the gap between germline ends came to 15 bases. The CDR3 is 15 residues long. CDR1 is MGHRA and CDR2 is YSYEKL in the germline V gene.